This passage covers 19 T cell receptor beta chains from one sample sequenced in a study of blood T cell repertoires in COVID-19. Clones were sequenced by immunoSEQ multiplex PCR, and TCRdb holds only the in-frame ones, with some missing. Of 230,000 or so clones listed, 90% are singletons. Sequencing input: peripheral blood. The origin of the receptors is a woman aged 55-70 years with COVID-19, enrolled during active disease.

V gene TRBV4-2 combines with J gene TRBJ2-3, with TRBD2 identical over 8 bases. The V gene's germline CDR1 is LGHNA and CDR2 YNFKEQ. The CDR3 is 15 residues long. The ends lost 1 base at V and 4 bases at J; junction bases unmatched: 4. The CDR3 coding sequence is TGTGCCAGCAGCCAAGTCTCGGGGGGGGCAGATACGCAGTATTTT. This codes for CASSQVSGGADTQYF.

J is TRBJ2-3 and V is TRBV7-6, with TRBD2 as a possible D gene (6 bases). The CDR3 length is 15 residues. Germline lookup yields CDR1 SGHVS and CDR2 FNYEAQ. The germline V and J ends were trimmed by 7 bases and 8 bases, with 22 bases remaining between them. The CDR3 DNA is TGTGCCAGCAAACTAAAAGCGGAGGGCGGCGGTACGCAGTATTTT. Protein sequence: CASKLKAEGGGTQYF.

The rearrangement uses TRBV6-5 and TRBJ1-6; D gene uncertain. Between the trimmed V and J ends, which lost 10 bases and 10 bases, there was a span of 17 bases. The CDR3 sequence is 13 residues long. Germline values: CDR1 MNHEY, CDR2 SVGAGI. The CDR3 coding sequence is TGTGCCACCCGAGAGACAAACAAATCACCCCTCCACTTT. Translated, it gives CATRETNKSPLHF.

The chain uses TRBV7-9 and TRBJ2-3; a possible D gene is TRBD1 (5 bases). The CDR3 has 15 residues. CDR1 and CDR2 from the germline V gene are SEHNR and FQNEAQ (reference sequence). Between the trimmed V and J ends, which lost 1 base and 5 bases, there was a span of 13 bases. CDR3 amino acids: CASSLGVGAGDTQYF. Here the CDR3 DNA reads TGTGCCAGCAGCTTAGGGGTAGGGGCTGGAGATACGCAGTATTTT.

V gene TRBV19 combines with J gene TRBJ1-5; 8 positions agree with TRBD1. After removal of 3 bases from V and 5 bases from J, the junction contained 15 bases not matched to a gene. This CDR3 has 18 amino acids. Per the germline V gene, CDR1 is LNHDA and CDR2 is SQIVND (reference sequence). The DNA for the CDR3 is TGTGCCAGTAGTATGAACCCATTCGGACAGGGATCAGATCAGCCCCAGCATTTT. Protein: CASSMNPFGQGSDQPQHF. The full variable domain, its missing parts supplied by reference TRBV19 and TRBJ1-5, is DGGITQSPKYLFRKEGQNVTLSCEQNLNHDAMYWYRQDPGQGLRLIYYSQIVNDFQKGDIAEGYSVSREKKESFPLTVTSAQKNPTAFYLCASSMNPFGQGSDQPQHFGDGTRLSIL.

This chain uses TRBV3-1 (or the pseudogene TRBV3-2) with TRBJ1-1; no reliable D call. There are 13 residues in the CDR3. V was pared by 4 bases and J by 5 bases, with 11 bases between. Germline V gene sequence: CDR1 LGHDT, CDR2 YNNKEL (reference sequence). The CDR3 here is CASSLISRTEAFF. CDR3 sequence (DNA): TGTGCCAGCAGCCTTATTTCGCGTACTGAAGCTTTCTTT.

The V call is TRBV3-1 (or the pseudogene TRBV3-2), the J call TRBJ2-1; unclear D gene. This CDR3 comprises 14 residues. Between the trimmed V and J ends, which lost 1 base and 4 bases, there was a span of 8 bases. Looked up from germline, CDR1 is LGHDT and CDR2 is YNNKEL (reference sequence). CDR3 residues: CASSQVLRYNEQFF. As DNA, the CDR3 is TGTGCCAGCAGCCAAGTACTGCGGTACAATGAGCAGTTCTTC.

The chain combines TRBV27 with TRBJ2-1; tentatively, D is TRBD1 (6 bases). This CDR3 has 14 residues. Trimming cost V 6 bases and J 2 bases, with 11 bases left between them. Looked up from germline, CDR1 is MNHEY and CDR2 is SMNVEV (reference sequence). CDR3 nucleotide sequence: TGTGCCAGCAGGTCGGGACACGCCTACAATGAGCAGTTCTTC. Its protein is CASRSGHAYNEQFF.

The chain is built from TRBV7-9 and TRBJ1-5; 7 bases match TRBD1. Germline V gene sequence: CDR1 SEHNR, CDR2 FQNEAQ (reference sequence). After removal of 2 bases from V and 1 base from J, the junction contained 11 bases not matched to a gene. The CDR3 has 18 residues. DNA for the CDR3: TGTGCCAGCAGCTTACACAGGGGCGATGGAAAGAGCAATCAGCCCCAGCATTTT. Residues: CASSLHRGDGKSNQPQHF.

The gene calls are TRBV4-1 and TRBJ2-5, with 10 bases that match TRBD2. This CDR3 is 16 amino acids long. Per germline, CDR1 MGHRA and CDR2 YSYEKL. V lost 0 bases, J lost 7 bases, and 8 bases stayed unmatched. The CDR3 nucleotides are TGCGCCAGCAGCCAAGAACTAGCGGGGCCCACGGGGACCCAGTACTTC. Protein sequence: CASSQELAGPTGTQYF.

V and J are TRBV5-1 and TRBJ2-5, with D unclear. Germline CDR1 is SGHRS and CDR2 is YFSETQ. V was shortened by 4 bases and J by 2 bases, with 18 bases between the two germline ends. The CDR3 is 16 amino acids. The CDR3 is CASSPRRSSIQETQYF. CDR3 in DNA: TGCGCCAGCAGCCCGAGGCGGTCGAGTATACAAGAGACCCAGTACTTC.

The rearrangement links TRBV11-2 to TRBJ1-6; no definite D call. CDR1 is SGHAT and CDR2 is FQNNGV in the germline V gene. This CDR3 comprises 14 residues. Trimming stripped 10 bases from V and 10 bases from J, with 20 bases between. In DNA, the CDR3 is TGTGCCACCGCCCCTCGCCAGGTTGGATCACCCCTCCACTTT. Translation gives CATAPRQVGSPLHF.

V usage is TRBV6-5 and J usage is TRBJ1-6, with 10 bases aligning to TRBD1. The CDR3 is 16 residues long. V lost 2 bases to trimming and J lost 7 bases; unmatched junction nucleotides: 5. The germline CDR1 and CDR2 sequences are MNHEY and SVGAGI. This CDR3 reads CASSYVTGGRNSPLHF. The DNA for the CDR3 is TGTGCCAGCAGTTACGTGACAGGGGGCAGGAATTCACCCCTCCACTTT.

The chain uses TRBV9 and TRBJ1-5; 9 nucleotides align to TRBD1. The CDR3 contains 20 residues. Unmatched junction bases numbered 15, after V lost 1 base and J lost 1 base. Germline CDR1 reads SGDLS; CDR2 reads YYNGEE. CDR3 in amino acids: CASSVNRDREVLWSNQPQHF. The CDR3 bases are TGTGCCAGCAGCGTAAACCGGGACAGGGAGGTGTTATGGAGCAATCAGCCCCAGCATTTT.

The rearrangement joins TRBV6-6 to TRBJ1-1; 8 nucleotides line up with TRBD1. Trimming at V came to 6 bases and at J to 2 bases, leaving 5 bases not matched to a gene. The CDR3 loop spans 14 amino acids. The germline CDR1 and CDR2 sequences are MNHNY and SVGAGI (reference sequence). Here the CDR3 reads CASSSGTGNTEAFF. CDR3 bases: TGTGCCAGCAGCTCCGGGACAGGTAACACTGAAGCTTTCTTT.

The chain couples TRBV29-1 to TRBJ1-6; 9 bases match TRBD1. This CDR3 spans 15 amino acids. V lost 5 bases to trimming and J lost 7 bases; unmatched junction nucleotides: 9. The germline V gene has CDR1 SQVTM and CDR2 ANQGSEA. The CDR3 nucleotides read TGCAGCGTTCTGCCCGGGGACAGGGAAAATTCACCCCTCCACTTT. Protein sequence: CSVLPGDRENSPLHF.

The chain joins TRBV6-1 to TRBJ2-7; TRBD2 matches 10 bases. Germline V gene lookup returns CDR1 MNHNS and CDR2 SASEGT. The CDR3 loop spans 15 amino acids. Germline trimming cut 1 base from V and 3 bases from J; bases unmatched to any gene: 3. CDR3 amino acids: CASSEGQRGGYEQYF. DNA for the CDR3: TGTGCCAGCAGTGAAGGTCAGCGGGGGGGCTACGAGCAGTACTTC.

CDR3 sequence reads: CATSRSGDQPQHF. The DNA for the CDR3 is TGTGCCACCAGCAGATCAGGGGATCAGCCCCAGCATTTT. The chain has TRBV15 and TRBJ1-5; maybe TRBD1 (6 bases). The V and J ends lost 2 bases and 5 bases respectively, with 7 bases between them. CDR1 and CDR2 from the germline V gene are LNHNV and YYDKDF (reference sequence). CDR3 length: 13 amino acids.

The V and J genes are TRBV5-3 and TRBJ1-6; D unclear. TRBV5-3 qualifies as an ORF whose function is uncertain. Between the trimmed V and J ends, which lost 0 bases and 10 bases, there was a span of 14 bases. CDR3 size: 15 residues. DNA of the CDR3: TGTGCCAGAAGCTTGGATAGCGCCAAAAGGTCACCCCTCCACTTT. Translating it yields CARSLDSAKRSPLHF.